The 25 T cell receptor beta chains below were found in one sample sequenced in a study of long-term antiretroviral therapy in people with HIV (dated by TCRdb to the early 2020s). The immunoSEQ hsTCRB v3.0 assay was used at survey level resolution to sequence the TRB variable region. The table comes from immuneACCESS by way of TCRdb, which keeps in-frame sequences with V and J called. Part of the clones is missing from these tables; in studies checked, under half for an unresolved V gene and the rest for unknown reasons. The sample table shows about 30,000 clones, and 85% to 90% are seen once. The ten largest clonotypes hold 7.5% to 10% of the sample. This sample comprised unsorted PBMCs, obtained 3.2 years before starting antiretroviral therapy. Receptors were obtained from a man aged 50 to 60 with HIV.

The chain carries TRBV5-1 and TRBJ1-1; D possibly corresponds to TRBD1 (5 bases). V lost 2 bases to trimming and J lost 8 bases, with 16 bases between them. Germline CDR1 SGHRS, CDR2 YFSETQ. The length of the CDR3 is 14 residues. The chain's CDR3 is CASSLAGYGPEAFF. The CDR3 DNA reads TGCGCCAGCAGCTTAGCAGGGTACGGGCCCGAAGCTTTCTTT.

V and J are TRBV2 and TRBJ1-5, with D hard to call. Germline V CDR1 and CDR2: SNHLY, FYNNEI. The CDR3 spans 13 residues. The V end lost 6 bases, the J end lost 4 bases, and 10 bases lay between the germline ends. CDR3 residues: CASRLDWNQPQHF. In DNA form, the CDR3 reads TGTGCCAGCAGGCTTGATTGGAATCAGCCCCAGCATTTT. The complete variable domain, with remaining parts taken from reference TRBV2 and TRBJ1-5, reads EPEVTQTPSHQVTQMGQEVILRCVPISNHLYFYWYRQILGQKVEFLVSFYNNEISEKSEIFDDQFSVERPDGSNFTLKIRSTKLEDSAMYFCASRLDWNQPQHFGDGTRLSIL.

The chain recombines TRBV5-4 with TRBJ1-2; D call uncertain. From germline, CDR1 is SGHNT and CDR2 YYREEE (reference sequence). Deletions cut 0 bases from V and 4 bases from J, with 10 bases between. The CDR3 runs 14 residues. The CDR3, as DNA: TGTGCCAGCAGCTTGGACGGCCCTTTCTATGGCTACACCTTC. It encodes CASSLDGPFYGYTF. Complete variable domain (other parts from reference TRBV5-4 and TRBJ1-2): ETGVTQSPTHLIKTRGQQVTLRCSSQSGHNTVSWYQQALGQGPQFIFQYYREEENGRGNFPPRFSGLQFPNYSSELNVNALELDDSALYLCASSLDGPFYGYTFGSGTRLTVV.

V usage is TRBV11-3 and J usage is TRBJ2-1; D is possibly TRBD1 (6 bases). Looked up from germline, CDR1 is SGHNT and CDR2 is YENEEA. Trimming pared 4 bases from V and 1 base from J, leaving 14 bases between. The CDR3 totals 16 residues. The CDR3 nucleotides are TGTGCCAGCAGCTACCGACGGCAGGGGTCCTACAATGAGCAGTTCTTC. This codes for CASSYRRQGSYNEQFF.

The chain links TRBV30 to TRBJ1-2; no firm D call. The CDR3 is 14 residues long. The germline gives CDR1 GTSNPN, CDR2 SVGIG (reference sequence). The V and J ends lost 0 bases and 4 bases respectively, with 12 bases between them. The CDR3 is CAWSVRLWGYGYTF. The CDR3 nucleotides read TGTGCCTGGAGTGTTCGGCTCTGGGGCTATGGCTACACCTTC.

This chain uses TRBV7-2 with TRBJ1-6; TRBD1 matches 10 bases. This CDR3 contains 14 residues. Germline CDR1 is SGHTA and CDR2 is FQGNSA. V lost 3 bases to trimming and J lost 9 bases; unmatched junction nucleotides: 2. The CDR3 nucleotides read TGTGCCAGCAGCTTCGGACAGGGGGTTTCACCCCTCCACTTT. Translating it yields CASSFGQGVSPLHF.

The chain recombines TRBV9 with TRBJ2-3; no clear D gene. In germline, CDR1 is SGDLS, CDR2 YYNGEE. The CDR3 covers 12 residues. Trimming removed 0 bases from V and 5 bases from J, with 4 bases in between. CDR3 DNA sequence: TGTGCCAGCAGCGTAGCTGGAGATACGCAGTATTTT. Translated, it gives CASSVAGDTQYF.

The chain carries TRBV18 and TRBJ1-3; D possibly corresponds to TRBD1 (5 bases). The CDR3 covers 15 residues. V lost 0 bases, J lost 2 bases, and 8 bases lay in between. Germline V CDR1 and CDR2: KGHSH, LQKENI. DNA of the CDR3: TGTGCCAGCTCACCACCTGGGACGCCTGGAAACACCATATATTTT. Protein product: CASSPPGTPGNTIYF.

The chain joins TRBV6-6 to TRBJ1-3, with D perhaps TRBD1 (5 bases). The V end was cut by 9 bases, the J end by 0 bases, with 12 bases between. CDR3 length equals 14 residues. CDR1 and CDR2 from the germline V gene are MNHNY and SVGAGI (reference sequence). The CDR3 DNA is TGTGCCAGTACGGGACGGAGCTCTGGAAACACCATATATTTT. This sequence encodes CASTGRSSGNTIYF.

This chain joins TRBV5-1 and TRBJ2-3; no reliable D call. V was pared by 6 bases and J by 2 bases, with 10 bases between. The CDR3 spans 13 residues. Germline loops: CDR1 SGHRS, CDR2 YFSETQ. CDR3 protein: CASTLVPTDTQYF. In DNA form, the CDR3 reads TGCGCCAGCACGTTAGTTCCCACAGATACGCAGTATTTT.

V usage is TRBV29-1 and J usage is TRBJ1-2; 10 nucleotides match TRBD1. CDR3 length: 13 residues. The trim removed 2 bases at V and 6 bases at J, leaving 3 bases unmatched. Per germline, CDR1 SQVTM and CDR2 ANQGSEA. The CDR3 loop is CSVEPDRGHGYTF. For the CDR3, the DNA is TGCAGCGTTGAACCCGACAGGGGGCATGGCTACACCTTC. The entire variable domain, with the rest obtained from reference TRBV29-1 and TRBJ1-2, is as follows: SAVISQKPSRDICQRGTSLTIQCQVDSQVTMMFWYRQQPGQSLTLIATANQGSEATYESGFVIDKFPISRPNLTFSTLTVSNMSPEDSSIYLCSVEPDRGHGYTFGSGTRLTVV.

The chain uses TRBV2 and TRBJ2-5; 10 nucleotides line up with TRBD2. V lost 3 bases, J lost 3 bases, and 7 bases stayed unmatched. This CDR3 comprises 16 residues. From germline, CDR1 is SNHLY and CDR2 FYNNEI. The CDR3 here is CASSDSLAGAKETQYF. CDR3 nucleotides: TGTGCCAGCAGTGACTCGCTAGCGGGGGCTAAAGAGACCCAGTACTTC.

The rearrangement uses TRBV4-2 and TRBJ2-2; 7 nucleotides line up with TRBD2. The CDR3 covers 16 residues. Germline-derived CDR1 and CDR2 are LGHNA and YNFKEQ. The trim removed 1 base at V and 4 bases at J, leaving 6 bases unmatched. CDR3 bases: TGTGCCAGCAGCCAAGGTAGCGGGTCTCTCACCGGGGAGCTGTTTTTT. It yields the protein CASSQGSGSLTGELFF.

The J gene is TRBJ2-7, the V gene TRBV2, with 7 bases lining up with TRBD1. There are 17 residues in the CDR3. In germline, CDR1 is SNHLY, CDR2 FYNNEI. J gave up 0 bases and V 6 bases, and 14 bases lay outside the gene matches. CDR3 loop: CASRDSPGTESSYEQYF. The CDR3 coding sequence is TGTGCCAGCAGGGACTCTCCTGGGACAGAGAGCTCCTACGAGCAGTACTTC.

The gene calls are TRBV15 and TRBJ1-1; no definite D call. With 5 bases removed from V and 2 bases from J, the gap between germline ends came to 6 bases. Germline lookup yields CDR1 LNHNV and CDR2 YYDKDF (reference sequence). The CDR3 covers 12 residues. CDR3 bases: TGTGCCACCAGCGGGTTCAACACTGAAGCTTTCTTT. Translating it yields CATSGFNTEAFF.

This sequence joins TRBV5-1 and TRBJ2-5, with 13 bases aligning to TRBD2. Germline CDR1 SGHRS, CDR2 YFSETQ. V trimming: 4 bases; J trimming: 5 bases; junction bases outside the gene matches: 8. The CDR3 runs to 16 residues. The chain's CDR3 is CASSPGGTSGAETQYF. CDR3 sequence (DNA): TGCGCCAGCAGCCCGGGGGGGACTAGCGGGGCTGAGACCCAGTACTTC.

This chain links TRBV5-1 with TRBJ2-7; 11 bases are a match to TRBD1. Looked up from germline, CDR1 is SGHRS and CDR2 is YFSETQ. There are 14 residues in the CDR3. V lost 4 bases, J lost 7 bases, and 7 bases stayed unmatched. The CDR3 DNA reads TGCGCCAGCAGCCGGACAGGGGGCGCGGGTGAGCAGTACTTC. Protein product: CASSRTGGAGEQYF.

V is TRBV4-3 and J is TRBJ2-2; possibly TRBD2 for D (6 bases). The CDR3 has 15 amino acids. Germline loops: CDR1 LGHNA, CDR2 YSLEER. V shed 6 bases and J shed 7 bases, with 18 bases lying between them. The CDR3 region has the DNA TGCGCCAGCAGTGGAGGGTGGGACGGGGGCGGGGAGCTGTTTTTT. Protein sequence: CASSGGWDGGGELFF.

V gene TRBV5-1 combines with J gene TRBJ2-3; tentatively, D is TRBD1 (6 bases). Germline values: CDR1 SGHRS, CDR2 YFSETQ. There are 16 residues in the CDR3. V lost 4 bases to trimming and J lost 0 bases, with 15 bases between them. CDR3 nucleotides: TGCGCCAGCAGCAAAGCCGGGACACCTAGCACAGATACGCAGTATTTT. Translating it yields CASSKAGTPSTDTQYF.

V usage is TRBV5-1 and J usage is TRBJ2-2, with D uncertain. This CDR3 has 13 amino acids. Between the trimmed V and J ends, which lost 0 bases and 3 bases, there was a span of 3 bases. CDR1 is SGHRS, CDR2 YFSETQ, per germline. Here the CDR3 reads CASSLVDTGELFF. The DNA for the CDR3 is TGCGCCAGCAGCTTGGTTGACACCGGGGAGCTGTTTTTT.

This rearrangement joins TRBV7-2 to TRBJ2-5, with D possibly matching TRBD2 (5 bases). The V and J ends lost 2 bases and 1 base respectively, with 14 bases between them. The CDR3 length is 16 residues. In germline, CDR1 is SGHTA, CDR2 FQGNSA. CDR3 in DNA: TGTGCCAGCAGCTTAATGCGGGCCTTAGGCCAAGAGACCCAGTACTTC. Translated, it gives CASSLMRALGQETQYF.

The V gene is TRBV6-5, the J gene TRBJ1-2; D is perhaps TRBD1 (6 bases). Germline CDR1 MNHEY, CDR2 SVGAGI. V lost 7 bases, J lost 4 bases, and 13 bases lay in between. This CDR3 region has 13 residues. The CDR3: CASNNGQTYGYTF. For the CDR3, the DNA is TGTGCCAGCAACAACGGACAGACCTATGGCTACACCTTC.

The CDR3 protein is CASSFRTGIGDTQYF. CDR3 coding DNA: TGTGCCAGCAGTTTCCGGACCGGAATAGGGGATACGCAGTATTTT. The chain joins TRBV6-5 to TRBJ2-3, with no clear D. Germline V lookup: CDR1 MNHEY, CDR2 SVGAGI. The V gene lost 4 bases and the J gene lost 6 bases, with 17 bases spanning the gap. This CDR3 has 15 residues.

This chain joins TRBV6-4 and TRBJ2-1; 12 bases are shared with TRBD2. Germline CDR1 and CDR2: MRHNA and SNTAGT. The junction had 9 bases not matched to a gene; V was cut back by 6 bases and J by 6 bases. This CDR3 comprises 16 residues. The CDR3 spells CASSPLAGGVSNEQFF. The DNA of the CDR3 is TGTGCCAGCAGCCCACTAGCGGGGGGAGTCAGCAATGAGCAGTTCTTC.

The J gene is TRBJ2-2, the V gene TRBV14, with TRBD2 identical over 13 bases. Germline V CDR1 and CDR2: SGHDN, FVKESK. The trim removed 4 bases at V and 5 bases at J, leaving 7 bases unmatched. The CDR3 is made up of 17 amino acids. The CDR3 here is CASSLYRTSGSTGELFF. In DNA form, the CDR3 reads TGTGCCAGCAGCCTGTACAGGACTAGCGGGAGTACCGGGGAGCTGTTTTTT.